This paragraph reports one TCR beta chain. Its antigen remains undetermined. Base quality data are lacking; no much larger clone is found one base away. Receptor libraries were prepared by 5' RACE. The sequencer listed for this sample is Illumina HiSeq 2000. A universal primer binding site was added through template switching, and the final cDNA carried a unique molecular identifier so that TCR cDNA molecules could be counted accurately. Specific primers in the conserved constant-segment region were used to synthesize first-strand cDNA for TCR alpha and beta chains. To control for contamination, each cDNA library was double barcoded with a SMART-Mk sample barcode plus Illumina barcodes. TruSeq adapter sequences along with Illumina sample barcodes were introduced in two successive PCR steps. TCR alpha and beta cDNA libraries were sequenced on the Illumina HiSeq platform with custom primers. The source study handled its data this way. MiGEC processed the raw reads to extract unique molecular identifiers, while MiXCR was used to determine the CDR3 positions. Recombination models were inferred per individual with the repgenHMM and IGoR tools using an EM algorithm. The tcR package in R was used for shared clonotype analysis, with sharing normalized by the product of cloneset sizes. To study raw recombination free of thymic and clonal selection effects, out-of-frame nonproductive sequences were analyzed. TCRdb applied fastp at Q25 and MiXCR to the public reads, then kept only in-frame beta chains. Duplicate CDR3 protein sequences are folded into a single record with the most common DNA and genes. These V and J calls are TCRdb output, not the study's own analysis. Present in this sample are 400,000 to 600,000 distinct CDR3 sequences, about 20% of which were seen just once. The ten top clones hold around 0.47% of the sample.

As encoded in the germline V gene, CDR1 is SGHRS while CDR2 is YFSETQ. V is cut back by 3 bases and J by 3 bases, with 11 bases in the junction unmatched. There are 16 amino acids in the CDR3, from cysteine to phenylalanine inclusive. The CDR3 DNA has 48 bases and is translated from base 1. All donors were healthy Caucasians. The twin cohort consisted of three pairs of female monozygotic twins, all aged roughly 18 to 30 years. Positive isolation kits from Invitrogen were used to isolate the CD4+ and CD8+ T cell populations. This record belongs to a study of identical twins (dated by TCRdb to about 2016). In the study overall: The study deep-sequenced TCR alpha and beta repertoires from monozygotic twins, unrelated adults of various ages and cord blood to test whether fetal clonotypes persist. To rule out contamination, the twin experiments were replicated at different times with different library preparation protocols.

Points the paper makes about the study in general: Invariant T cells such as MAIT and iNKT could partly confound zero-insertion analyses, though diverse VJ usage argued against this for most clonotypes. Because the same donors could not be followed over many years, the conclusions depended on cross-sectional statistical analysis. Out-of-frame TCR alpha sequences shared between twins showed an excess of low generation-probability sequences compared with coincidental sharing between unrelated individuals. Fewer insertions were carried by abundant cord blood beta clonotypes; a weaker similar trend was observed in young adult naive repertoires, while no such trend was observed in memory repertoires. The excess sharing between twins in beta out-of-frame sequences was weaker because fewer shared sequences reduced the signal-to-noise ratio. In monozygotic twins, recombination models systematically underestimated out-of-frame TCR alpha sharing, but the models matched the sharing seen between unrelated individuals.

This sample also belongs to another study, concerning yellow fever vaccine responses in identical twins. From that second study: The authors reported that the T cell response to vaccination in identical twins appeared partly convergent and partly personalized. In the study, vaccine-responding T cell clones were precisely tracked in identical twins.

The TCR comes from a woman between 18 and 29 years old in good health. The rearranged chain carries TRBV5-1 and TRBJ1-1, and 7 junction bases match TRBD1. The material sequenced was CD4+ T cells sorted from blood. The CDR3 has the sequence CASSSKTGRGDTEAFF. The DNA sequence is given as TGCGCCAGCAGCTCTAAGACAGGGAGGGGAGACACTGAAGCTTTCTTT.